The clone carrying this T cell receptor beta chain was seen just once. The target antigen is unknown. TCRdb's copy holds only in-frame clones and misses some; the assay was immunoSEQ multiplex PCR. The repertoire holds more than 50,000 clones, with approximately 89% as singletons. The V gene lost 3 bases and the J gene lost 0 bases, with 17 bases spanning the gap. CDR1 is KGHSH and CDR2 is LQKENI in the germline V gene. This CDR3 region has 17 residues. The source of the sample is a study of PD-1 blockade in mismatch repair-deficient tumors. The study, taken as a whole, reports: Rapid post-treatment expansion, then contraction, generally preceding radiologic response, marked tumor-resident clones.

V usage is TRBV18 and J usage is TRBJ1-2, with a weak D call TRBD1 (5 bases). The receptor was isolated from an adult with mismatch repair-deficient cancer. The sample here was peripheral blood, taken 52 weeks after starting pembrolizumab. Here the CDR3 DNA reads TGTGCCAGCTCACCCGGGGACGGTCGGGAGGCTAACTATGGCTACACCTTC. It translates to CASSPGDGREANYGYTF.